Below, 28 T cell receptor beta chains from the same sample are listed, as sequenced in a study of blood T cells in healthy people across ages (dated by TCRdb to about 2015). The library was obtained by 5' RACE. Sequencing relied on an Illumina HiSeq 2500. A second PCR of roughly 6 to 11 cycles was run with a J-beta primer mix and a sample-barcoded 5' primer. TCRdb passed the public sequencing reads through fastp at Q25 and MiXCR, retaining productive beta sequences. A single entry per CDR3 protein holds the most common genes and DNA from its merged rows. This sample holds 750,000 or so distinct CDR3 sequences; 25% were observed only once. Clones ranked in the top ten supply under 9.5% of the sample. The sample was also reused in another study, on T cells of mothers and their children.

The sample was blood. The source of these receptors is a boy younger than 18 in good health.

The genes are TRBV3-1 and TRBJ2-5; 10 bases agree with TRBD2. This CDR3 spans 14 amino acids. The J segment lost 5 bases and the V segment lost 10 bases, leaving 10 bases of the junction unmatched. CDR1 and CDR2 (germline): LGHDT, YNNKEL (reference sequence). DNA of the CDR3: TGTGCCACCGATCCCGGGACTAGCGTTGAGACCCAGTACTTC. Its protein is CATDPGTSVETQYF.

This clonotype came up a few times. The chain is built from TRBV25-1 and TRBJ1-5; no clear D. The germline gives CDR1 MGHDK, CDR2 SYGVNS. This CDR3 is built from 12 residues. Trimming took off 6 bases at V and 2 bases at J, with 5 bases between the two ends. The CDR3 is CASRDGNQPQHF. CDR3 bases: TGTGCCAGCAGGGACGGCAATCAGCCCCAGCATTTT.

This clonotype was observed a few times. The CDR3 is CASSQGLAGFYTQYF. For the CDR3, the DNA is TGTGCCAGCAGCCAGGGACTAGCGGGATTTTATACGCAGTATTTT. The chain couples TRBV7-2 to TRBJ2-3; 13 bases align to TRBD2. Germline V gives CDR1 SGHTA, CDR2 FQGNSA. The CDR3 extends over 15 amino acids. Trimming took 5 bases from V and 7 from J; bases not matched to a gene: 6.

The rearrangement uses TRBV12-5 and TRBJ1-2; TRBD1 agrees at 7 bases. CDR3 length equals 14 residues. Trimming at V came to 5 bases and at J to 6 bases, leaving 9 bases not matched to a gene. Per germline, CDR1 LGHNT and CDR2 FRNRAP. For the CDR3, the DNA is TGTGCTAGTGGTCCATTCCGGGACAGAGATGGCTACACCTTC. Translated: CASGPFRDRDGYTF. The complete variable domain, with remaining parts taken from reference TRBV12-5 and TRBJ1-2, reads DARVTQTPRHKVTEMGQEVTMRCQPILGHNTVFWYRQTMMQGLELLAYFRNRAPLDDSGMPKDRFSAEMPDATLATLKIQPSEPRDSAVYFCASGPFRDRDGYTFGSGTRLTVV.

This clonotype was picked up a small number of times. The chain carries TRBV28 and TRBJ2-7; the D is unclear. Germline V gene lookup returns CDR1 MDHEN and CDR2 SYDVKM. Deletions cut 4 bases from V and 1 base from J, with 8 bases between. The length of the CDR3 is 13 residues. CDR3 protein: CASSSPVSYEQYF. The CDR3 DNA reads as TGTGCCAGCAGTTCCCCTGTGTCCTACGAGCAGTACTTC.

This clonotype was picked up one time. The V gene is TRBV7-2, the J gene TRBJ1-1, with D tentatively TRBD1 (5 bases). The CDR3 length is 14 residues. The ends were cut back, 1 base at V and 5 bases at J, with 11 bases in the middle. The germline V gene has CDR1 SGHTA and CDR2 FQGNSA. The CDR3 reads CASSLVAGKTEAFF. CDR3 coding DNA: TGTGCCAGCAGCTTAGTTGCAGGGAAGACTGAAGCTTTCTTT.

This clonotype has a handful of counts. The gene calls are TRBV12-3 or TRBV12-4 and TRBJ2-5, with D tentatively TRBD2 (5 bases). The CDR3 is 14 amino acids. The germline V and J ends were trimmed by 5 bases and 4 bases, with 14 bases remaining between them. The CDR3 loop is CASSGGGGAETQYF. CDR3 coding DNA: TGTGCCAGCAGTGGAGGCGGTGGAGCAGAGACCCAGTACTTC.

In DNA form, the CDR3 reads TGCGCCAGCAGCTTGGACAGGGGATTGGGGGCCTACGAGCAGTACTTC. Its translation: CASSLDRGLGAYEQYF. The chain uses TRBV5-1 and TRBJ2-7; TRBD1 matches 7 bases. Unmatched junction bases numbered 8, after V lost 0 bases and J lost 2 bases. CDR3 length: 16 amino acids. The germline gives CDR1 SGHRS, CDR2 YFSETQ.

The V and J genes are TRBV20-1 and TRBJ1-4; a weak D match, TRBD1 (6 bases). Germline V gene data show CDR1 as DFQATT and CDR2 as SNEGSKA (reference sequence). V dropped 5 bases and J dropped 8 bases, with 15 bases sitting between them. The CDR3 has 13 residues. The CDR3 region is CSAARRRGEKLFF. DNA for the CDR3: TGCAGTGCTGCGCGTCGGAGGGGGGAAAAACTGTTTTTT.

This clonotype was counted at least ten times. The chain employs TRBV13 and TRBJ2-1; 9 bases map to TRBD2. Losses at the gene ends were 4 bases for V and 7 bases for J; bases not matched to a gene: 5. CDR1 and CDR2 from the germline V gene are PRHDT and FYEKMQ (reference sequence). CDR3 size: 14 residues. CDR3 region: CASSSGLAGNEQFF. CDR3 nucleotides: TGTGCCAGCAGCTCGGGACTAGCTGGTAATGAGCAGTTCTTC.

In regard to this clonotype: The junction departs from germline at one end; a sequencing error may be responsible. J is TRBJ2-2 and V is TRBV6-5, with a weak D call TRBD2 (6 bases). This CDR3 has 15 amino acids. Looked up from germline, CDR1 is MNHEY and CDR2 is SVGAGI. CDR3 sequence reads: CVSSYVGSYTGELFF. In DNA form, the CDR3 reads TGTGTCAGCAGTTACGTCGGGAGTTACACCGGGGAGCTGTTTTTT.

This clonotype came up a few times. The CDR3 sequence is CASSLGGARVQETQYF. The CDR3 DNA is TGCGCCAGCAGCTTGGGAGGGGCACGGGTCCAAGAGACCCAGTACTTC. V usage is TRBV5-1 and J usage is TRBJ2-5; either TRBD1 or TRBD2 may fit D (5 bases each). This CDR3 contains 16 residues. V gave up 0 bases and J gave up 1 base, with 13 bases separating them. CDR1 is SGHRS and CDR2 is YFSETQ in the germline V gene.

This clonotype occurred a few times. The chain couples TRBV5-5 to TRBJ2-4; D remains unclear. With 2 bases removed from V and 3 bases from J, the gap between germline ends came to 15 bases. The CDR3 is 16 amino acids. Germline V lookup: CDR1 SGHKS, CDR2 YYEKEE (reference sequence). CDR3 DNA sequence: TGTGCCAGCAGCTTATATAGTTCGTCAGGCAAAAACATTCAGTACTTC. Amino acid sequence: CASSLYSSSGKNIQYF. The variable domain in full, completed from reference TRBV5-5 and TRBJ2-4, reads DAGVTQSPTHLIKTRGQQVTLRCSPISGHKSVSWYQQVLGQGPQFIFQYYEKEERGRGNFPDRFSARQFPNYSSELNVNALLLGDSALYLCASSLYSSSGKNIQYFGAGTRLSVL.

This chain joins TRBV7-9 and TRBJ1-4; D is perhaps TRBD1 (5 bases). CDR3 size: 17 residues. V was clipped by 4 bases and J by 1 base, with 16 bases between them. CDR1 SEHNR and CDR2 FQNEAQ come from the germline V gene (reference sequence). CDR3 sequence: CASSYDRGYITNEKLFF. The CDR3 DNA reads as TGTGCCAGCAGCTATGATCGGGGGTATATAACTAATGAAAAACTGTTTTTT.

V usage is TRBV15 and J usage is TRBJ2-5; D ambiguous. Trimming left V 3 bases short and J 3 bases short, with 17 bases between. This CDR3 is built from 16 residues. In germline, CDR1 is LNHNV, CDR2 YYDKDF (reference sequence). CDR3 amino acids: CATSRFLLDGKETQYF. In DNA form, the CDR3 reads TGTGCCACCAGCAGGTTTCTTTTGGACGGAAAAGAGACCCAGTACTTC. The full variable domain, with the rest looked up from reference TRBV15 and TRBJ2-5, is DAMVIQNPRYQVTQFGKPVTLSCSQTLNHNVMYWYQQKSSQAPKLLFHYYDKDFNNEADTPDNFQSRRPNTSFCFLDIRSPGLGDTAMYLCATSRFLLDGKETQYFGPGTRLLVL.

This clonotype was counted a few times. V gene TRBV6-1 combines with J gene TRBJ2-3, with TRBD1 identical over 8 bases. V was pared by 2 bases and J by 1 base, with 5 bases of the junction left unmatched. This CDR3 is 16 amino acids long. CDR1 and CDR2 (germline): MNHNS, SASEGT. This CDR3 is CASSEWTGTGTDTQYF. The CDR3 region has the DNA TGTGCCAGCAGTGAATGGACAGGGACTGGCACAGATACGCAGTATTTT.

This clonotype was seen more than once but under ten times. V gene TRBV25-1 combines with J gene TRBJ1-4, with 8 bases that match TRBD1. CDR1 and CDR2 (germline): MGHDK, SYGVNS. J lost 8 bases, V lost 3 bases, and 2 bases had no gene match. The CDR3 runs to 13 residues. CDR3 sequence reads: CASSDRGREKLFF. For the CDR3, the DNA is TGTGCCAGCAGTGACAGGGGGCGCGAAAAACTGTTTTTT.

J is TRBJ1-6 and V is TRBV12-3 or TRBV12-4; TRBD1 aligns across 9 bases. With 5 bases clipped from V and 7 bases from J, the junction kept 6 bases outside the gene matches. The CDR3 extends over 15 amino acids. The CDR3, as DNA: TGTGCCAGCAGTGCCCGGGACAGGGCAAATTCACCCCTCCACTTT. Residues: CASSARDRANSPLHF.

This chain connects TRBV12-3 or TRBV12-4 to TRBJ2-5; TRBD2 matches at 14 bases. TRBJ2-7 explains the end of the DNA better; the J call may be wrong. The CDR3 spans 16 residues. In DNA form, the CDR3 reads TGTGCCAGCAGTCCGGGGACTAGCGGGGGCTGGTACGAGCAGTACTTC. It is translated as CASSPGTSGGWYEQYF.

This clonotype was seen more than once but under ten times. V gene TRBV11-2 combines with J gene TRBJ2-1, with unresolved D. Trimming took off 1 base at V and 3 bases at J, with 10 bases between the two ends. Germline-derived CDR1 and CDR2 are SGHAT and FQNNGV. This CDR3 is built from 15 residues. DNA for the CDR3: TGTGCCAGCAGCTTAGGGCGAGCTCTCTACAATGAGCAGTTCTTC. Its translation is CASSLGRALYNEQFF.

The chain uses TRBV12-5 and TRBJ2-1; 13 bases are shared with TRBD2. The CDR3 contains 23 residues. CDR1 is LGHNT and CDR2 is FRNRAP in the germline V gene. V was clipped by 2 bases and J by 1 base; unmatched bases: 20. The CDR3 coding sequence is TGTGCTAGTGGTTTGCATATTTCTGGTACGACTAGCGGGGGGTGGAGTTCCTACAATGAGCAGTTCTTC. Translation: CASGLHISGTTSGGWSSYNEQFF.

The chain joins TRBV28 to TRBJ2-1; D gene ambiguous. The CDR3 runs to 14 residues. The germline V gene has CDR1 MDHEN and CDR2 SYDVKM. V lost 4 bases and J lost 7, with 14 bases in between. CDR3 loop: CASSSPSAANEQFF. CDR3 DNA sequence: TGTGCCAGCAGTTCTCCTTCGGCGGCGAATGAGCAGTTCTTC.

On this clonotype: At one end the junction does not follow the germline gene, possibly because of a read error. The chain combines TRBV7-9 with TRBJ2-5; no reliable D call. The tail of the sequence fits TRBJ2-7 better, so the J call may be wrong. The germline gives CDR1 SEHNR, CDR2 FQNEAQ (reference sequence). This CDR3 contains 13 residues. The CDR3 loop is CANSSGGLYEQYF. The CDR3 nucleotides are TGTGCCAACAGCTCCGGCGGCCTCTACGAGCAGTACTTC.

The chain couples TRBV12-3 or TRBV12-4 to TRBJ1-2; D may be TRBD1 (5 bases). Trimming took 3 bases from V and 0 from J, leaving 11 bases between them. The CDR3 is 15 amino acids. For the CDR3, the DNA is TGTGCCAGCAGTTTCAGGACACTTCCTAACTATGGCTACACCTTC. Amino acid sequence: CASSFRTLPNYGYTF.

This clonotype appeared a few times. The CDR3 DNA follows: TGTGCCAGCACCGCTCCGGGACAGGCAAGCGATGAGCAGTTCTTC. Protein product: CASTAPGQASDEQFF. V and J are TRBV11-2 and TRBJ2-1; TRBD1 agrees at 8 bases. Germline loops: CDR1 SGHAT, CDR2 FQNNGV. V lost 7 bases, J lost 8 bases, and 13 bases stayed unmatched. This CDR3 region has 15 residues.

The V and J genes are TRBV13 and TRBJ2-6; TRBD1 agrees at 9 bases. Trimming at V came to 8 bases and at J to 0 bases, leaving 5 bases not matched to a gene. This CDR3 is 16 amino acids long. Germline V lookup: CDR1 PRHDT, CDR2 FYEKMQ (reference sequence). The CDR3 region has the DNA TGTGCCAGCCGGGACAGGGCAAACTCTGGGGCCAACGTCCTGACTTTC. The encoded protein is CASRDRANSGANVLTF.

The chain has TRBV5-1 and TRBJ2-3, with 11 bases aligning to TRBD2. The junction had 12 bases not matched to a gene; V was cut back by 0 bases and J by 0 bases. In germline, CDR1 is SGHRS, CDR2 YFSETQ. The CDR3 runs to 20 residues. The CDR3 region is CASSLAPLAGGTFSTDTQYF. CDR3 nucleotides: TGCGCCAGCAGCTTGGCTCCTCTAGCGGGGGGCACATTTAGCACAGATACGCAGTATTTT. The complete variable domain, with remaining parts taken from reference TRBV5-1 and TRBJ2-3, reads KAGVTQTPRYLIKTRGQQVTLSCSPISGHRSVSWYQQTPGQGLQFLFEYFSETQRNKGNFPGRFSGRQFSNSRSEMNVSTLELGDSALYLCASSLAPLAGGTFSTDTQYFGPGTRLTVL.

This clonotype showed up just a few times. The chain uses TRBV27 and TRBJ1-1; D unclear. V dropped 5 bases and J dropped 4 bases, with 20 bases sitting between them. CDR1 and CDR2 (germline): MNHEY, SMNVEV (reference sequence). This CDR3 spans 16 amino acids. The CDR3 DNA sequence: TGTGCCAGCAGTCGCGAGGGAGGAACGATGAGCACTGAAGCTTTCTTT. It yields the protein CASSREGGTMSTEAFF.